These T cell receptor beta chains were read from a single sample in a study of lymphopenia after photon versus proton radiotherapy. TCRdb keeps only in-frame clones here, not all; method: immunoSEQ multiplex PCR. The repertoire holds under 20,000 clones, around 85% seen once, with 9% to 10% in the top ten. The material was peripheral blood, obtained from a patient treated with proton-based radiotherapy. The receptors originated from a man aged 65-85 years with pancreatic cancer. Each CDR3 is given with its conserved first and last residue. The D gene is left open where the match is weak. Clone size is shown for a subset of rows, as once, few, many or a class of expanded clone.

D,size,J,V,DNA,CDR3
-,-,TRBJ1-2,TRBV19,TGTGCCAGTAACACACAGCTTAACTATGGCTACACCTTC,CASNTQLNYGYTF
TRBD2,-,TRBJ2-1,TRBV5-1,TGCGCCAGCAGCTTGGAAGCGGGACTGTCGACTGAGCAGTTCTTC,CASSLEAGLSTEQFF
-,-,TRBJ2-7,TRBV7-9,TGTGCCAGCAGCTCTGTCGGCTACGAGCAGTACTTC,CASSSVGYEQYF
TRBD1,-,TRBJ1-1,TRBV5-1,TGCGCCAGCAGCACGACAGGGGATATCACTGAAGCTTTCTTT,CASSTTGDITEAFF
-,-,TRBJ1-3,TRBV5-1,TGCGCCAGCAGTGCAGGGGCCTCTGGAAACACCATATATTTT,CASSAGASGNTIYF
-,-,TRBJ1-2,TRBV5-1,TGCGCCAGCAGCTTGGATCACAATGGCTACACCTTC,CASSLDHNGYTF
-,-,TRBJ1-4,TRBV25-1,TGTGCCAGCAGTCCTAGGGGGGCTTCGGGTGAAAAACTGTTTTTT,CASSPRGASGEKLFF
-,-,TRBJ1-2,TRBV19,TGTGCCATCCCATGGGACACTCCAAGGGGCGGCTACACCTTC,CAIPWDTPRGGYTF
-,-,TRBJ2-2,TRBV6-4,TGTGCCAGCAGTGAAGTGGGGGACACCGGGGAGCTGTTTTTT,CASSEVGDTGELFF
TRBD1,-,TRBJ1-1,TRBV7-2,TGTGCCAGCAGCTTAGAACAGGGGGCTATGAACACTGAAGCTTTCTTT,CASSLEQGAMNTEAFF
TRBD1,-,TRBJ1-4,TRBV2,TGTGCCAGCGGAGACAGGGTTTATGAAAAACTGTTTTTT,CASGDRVYEKLFF
-,once,TRBJ1-2,TRBV7-2,TGTGCCAGCAGCTTAGCGAGCTGGGGCTCTAACTATGGCTACACCTTC,CASSLASWGSNYGYTF
-,-,TRBJ1-5,TRBV6-4,TGTGCCAGCTCCCGTCCCCCTTCTCAGCCCCAGCATTTT,CASSRPPSQPQHF
-,-,TRBJ2-5,TRBV5-6,TGTGCCAGCAGCTTGAGCAGAACCAAAGAGACCCAGTACTTC,CASSLSRTKETQYF